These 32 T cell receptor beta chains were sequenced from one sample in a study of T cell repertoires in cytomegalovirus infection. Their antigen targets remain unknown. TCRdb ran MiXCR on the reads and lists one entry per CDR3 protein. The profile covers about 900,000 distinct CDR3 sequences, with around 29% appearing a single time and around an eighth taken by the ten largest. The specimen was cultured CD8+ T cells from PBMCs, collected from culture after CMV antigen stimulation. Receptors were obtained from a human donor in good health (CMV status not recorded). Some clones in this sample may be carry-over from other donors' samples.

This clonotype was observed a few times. This CDR3 is CASSWTGGETDTQYF. CDR3 nucleotides: TGTGCCAGCAGCTGGACAGGGGGCGAGACAGATACGCAGTATTTT. The gene calls are TRBV7-6 and TRBJ2-3, with TRBD1 matching 11 bases. The CDR3 is made up of 15 amino acids. Unmatched junction bases numbered 3, after V lost 4 bases and J lost 3 bases. Per the germline V gene, CDR1 is SGHVS and CDR2 is FNYEAQ.

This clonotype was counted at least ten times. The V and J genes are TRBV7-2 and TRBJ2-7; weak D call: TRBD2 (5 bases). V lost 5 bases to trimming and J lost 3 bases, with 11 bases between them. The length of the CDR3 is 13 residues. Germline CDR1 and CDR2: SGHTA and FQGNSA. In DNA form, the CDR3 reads TGTGCCAGCAGCAGGCAGAGGGACTACGAGCAGTACTTC. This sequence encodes CASSRQRDYEQYF.

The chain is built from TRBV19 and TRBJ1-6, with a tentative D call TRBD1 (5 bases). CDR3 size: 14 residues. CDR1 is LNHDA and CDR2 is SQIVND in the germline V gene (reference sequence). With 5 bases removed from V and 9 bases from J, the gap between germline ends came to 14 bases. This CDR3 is CASSWQVGGSPLHF. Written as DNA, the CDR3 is TGTGCCAGTAGTTGGCAGGTGGGGGGTTCACCCCTCCACTTT.

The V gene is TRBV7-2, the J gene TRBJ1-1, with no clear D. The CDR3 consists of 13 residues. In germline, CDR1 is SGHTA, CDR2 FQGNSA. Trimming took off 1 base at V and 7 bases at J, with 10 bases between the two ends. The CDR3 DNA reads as TGTGCCAGCAGCTTAGTCGAATCGCGTGAAGCTTTCTTT. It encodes CASSLVESREAFF.

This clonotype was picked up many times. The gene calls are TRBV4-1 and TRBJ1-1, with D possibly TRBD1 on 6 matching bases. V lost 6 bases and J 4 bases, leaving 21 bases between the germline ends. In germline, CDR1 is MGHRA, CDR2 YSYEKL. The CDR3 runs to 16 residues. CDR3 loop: CASSPRSIQGGTEAFF. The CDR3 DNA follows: TGCGCCAGCAGTCCAAGATCGATACAGGGAGGCACTGAAGCTTTCTTT.

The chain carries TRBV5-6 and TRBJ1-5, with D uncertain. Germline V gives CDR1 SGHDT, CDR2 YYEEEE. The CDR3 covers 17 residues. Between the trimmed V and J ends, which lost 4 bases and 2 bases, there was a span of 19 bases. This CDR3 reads CASSRTNWRAGNQPQHF. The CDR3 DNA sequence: TGTGCCAGCAGCCGTACTAACTGGAGGGCAGGCAATCAGCCCCAGCATTTT.

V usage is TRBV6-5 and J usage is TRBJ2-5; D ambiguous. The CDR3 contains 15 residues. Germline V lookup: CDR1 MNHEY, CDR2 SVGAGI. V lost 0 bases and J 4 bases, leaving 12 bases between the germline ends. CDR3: CASSYSTWTGETQYF. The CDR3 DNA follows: TGTGCCAGCAGTTACTCGACTTGGACGGGAGAGACCCAGTACTTC.

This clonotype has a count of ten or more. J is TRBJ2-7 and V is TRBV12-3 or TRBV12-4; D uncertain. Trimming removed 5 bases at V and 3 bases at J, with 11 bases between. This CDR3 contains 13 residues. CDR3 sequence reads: CASSPFRSYEQYF. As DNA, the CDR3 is TGTGCCAGCAGTCCCTTTAGGAGCTACGAGCAGTACTTC.

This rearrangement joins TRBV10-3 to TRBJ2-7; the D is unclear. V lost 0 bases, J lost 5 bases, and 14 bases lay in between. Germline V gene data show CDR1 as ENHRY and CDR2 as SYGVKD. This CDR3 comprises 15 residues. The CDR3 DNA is TGTGCCATCAGTGAGTCTGGCAGAGAATCCAACGAGCAGTACGTC. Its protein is CAISESGRESNEQYV.

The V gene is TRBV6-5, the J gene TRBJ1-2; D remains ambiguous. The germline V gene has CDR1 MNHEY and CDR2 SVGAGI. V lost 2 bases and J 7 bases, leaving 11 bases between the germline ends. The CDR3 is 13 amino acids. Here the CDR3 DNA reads TGTGCCAGCAGTTACGAAGGGCACAGTGGCTACACCTTC. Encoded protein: CASSYEGHSGYTF.

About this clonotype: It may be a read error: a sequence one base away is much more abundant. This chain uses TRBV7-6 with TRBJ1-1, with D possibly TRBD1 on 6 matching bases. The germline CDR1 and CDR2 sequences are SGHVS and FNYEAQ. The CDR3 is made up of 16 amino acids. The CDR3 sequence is CASSLEAGGANIEAFF. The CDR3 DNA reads TGTGCCAGCAGCTTAGAGGCCGGGGGCGCGAACATTGAAGCTTTCTTT.

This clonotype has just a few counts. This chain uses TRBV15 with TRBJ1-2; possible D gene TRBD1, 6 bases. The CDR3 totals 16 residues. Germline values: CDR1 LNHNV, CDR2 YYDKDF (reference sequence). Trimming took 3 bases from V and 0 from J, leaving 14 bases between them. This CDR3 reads CATSRAGQFPNYGYTF. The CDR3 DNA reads TGTGCCACCAGCAGGGCCGGACAGTTCCCTAACTATGGCTACACCTTC.

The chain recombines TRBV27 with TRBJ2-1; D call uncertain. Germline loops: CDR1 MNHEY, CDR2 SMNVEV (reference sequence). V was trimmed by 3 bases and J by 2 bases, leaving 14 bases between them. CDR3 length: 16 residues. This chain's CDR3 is CASSLFVDRAYNEQFF. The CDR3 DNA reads TGTGCCAGCAGTTTGTTTGTGGATCGCGCCTACAATGAGCAGTTCTTC.

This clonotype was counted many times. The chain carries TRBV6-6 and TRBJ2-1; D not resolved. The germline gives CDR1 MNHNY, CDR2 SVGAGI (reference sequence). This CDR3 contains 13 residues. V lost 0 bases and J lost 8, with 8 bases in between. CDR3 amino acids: CASSYSPRDEQFF. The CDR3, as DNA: TGTGCCAGCAGTTACTCCCCTCGGGATGAGCAGTTCTTC.

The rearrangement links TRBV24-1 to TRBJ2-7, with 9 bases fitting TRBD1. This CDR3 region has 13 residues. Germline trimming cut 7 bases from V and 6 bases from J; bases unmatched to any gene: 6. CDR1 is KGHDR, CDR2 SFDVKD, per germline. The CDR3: CATRDRGDCEQYV. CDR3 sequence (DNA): TGTGCCACCAGAGACAGGGGGGATTGCGAGCAGTACGTC.

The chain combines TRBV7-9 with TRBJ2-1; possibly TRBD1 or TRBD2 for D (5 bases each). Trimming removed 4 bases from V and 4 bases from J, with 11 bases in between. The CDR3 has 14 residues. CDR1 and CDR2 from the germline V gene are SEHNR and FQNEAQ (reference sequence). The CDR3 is CASSSGRVYNEQFF. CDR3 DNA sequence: TGTGCCAGCAGCTCGGGGCGGGTGTACAATGAGCAGTTCTTC.

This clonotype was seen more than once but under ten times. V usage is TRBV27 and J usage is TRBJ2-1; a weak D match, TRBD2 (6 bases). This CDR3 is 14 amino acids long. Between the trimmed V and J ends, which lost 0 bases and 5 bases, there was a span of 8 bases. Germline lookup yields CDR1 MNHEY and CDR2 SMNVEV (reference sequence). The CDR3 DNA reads TGTGCCAGCAGTTTATCGACGGGGGACAATGAGCAGTTCTTC. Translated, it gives CASSLSTGDNEQFF.

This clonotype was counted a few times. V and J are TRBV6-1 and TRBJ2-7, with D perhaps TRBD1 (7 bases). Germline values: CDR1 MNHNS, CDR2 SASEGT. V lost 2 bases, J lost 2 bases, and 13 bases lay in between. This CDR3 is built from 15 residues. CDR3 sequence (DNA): TGTGCCAGCAGTGAATGGTCAGGGGGGACCTACGAGCAGTACTTC. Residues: CASSEWSGGTYEQYF.

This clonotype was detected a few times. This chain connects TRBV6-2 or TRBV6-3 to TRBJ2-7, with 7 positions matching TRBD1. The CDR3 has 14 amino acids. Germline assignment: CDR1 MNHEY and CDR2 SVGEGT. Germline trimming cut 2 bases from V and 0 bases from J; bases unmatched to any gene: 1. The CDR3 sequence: CASSYGTASYEQYV. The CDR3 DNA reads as TGTGCCAGCAGTTACGGGACAGCCTCCTACGAGCAGTACGTC.

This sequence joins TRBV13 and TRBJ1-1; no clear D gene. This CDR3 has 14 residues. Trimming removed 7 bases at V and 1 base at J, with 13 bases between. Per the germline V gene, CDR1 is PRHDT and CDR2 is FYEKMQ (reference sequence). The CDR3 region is CASMLSGENTEAFF. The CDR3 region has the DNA TGTGCCAGCATGCTCAGCGGGGAGAACACTGAAGCTTTCTTT.

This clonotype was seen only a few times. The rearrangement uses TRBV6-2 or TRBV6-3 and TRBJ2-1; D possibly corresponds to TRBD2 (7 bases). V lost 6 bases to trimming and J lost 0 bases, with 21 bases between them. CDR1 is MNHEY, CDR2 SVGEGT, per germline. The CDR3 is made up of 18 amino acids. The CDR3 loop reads CASSLFPIGGASYNEQFF. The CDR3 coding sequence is TGTGCCAGCAGCCTTTTCCCCATTGGGGGGGCCTCCTACAATGAGCAGTTCTTC.

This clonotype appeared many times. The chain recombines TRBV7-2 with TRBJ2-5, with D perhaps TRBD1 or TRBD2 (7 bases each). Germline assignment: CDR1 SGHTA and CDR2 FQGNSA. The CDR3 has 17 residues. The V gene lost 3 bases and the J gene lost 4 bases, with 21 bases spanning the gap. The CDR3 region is CASSLVQTGRDGETQYF. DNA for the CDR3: TGTGCCAGCAGCTTGGTACAGACAGGGAGGGACGGAGAGACCCAGTACTTC.

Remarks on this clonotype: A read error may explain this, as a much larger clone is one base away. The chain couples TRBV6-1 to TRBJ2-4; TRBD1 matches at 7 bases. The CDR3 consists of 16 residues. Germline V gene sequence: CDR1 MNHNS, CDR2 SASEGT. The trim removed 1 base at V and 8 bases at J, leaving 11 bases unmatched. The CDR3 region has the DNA TGTGCCAGCAGTGAAGTCGCGACAGGGAGAGGATACATTCAGTACTTC. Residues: CASSEVATGRGYIQYF.

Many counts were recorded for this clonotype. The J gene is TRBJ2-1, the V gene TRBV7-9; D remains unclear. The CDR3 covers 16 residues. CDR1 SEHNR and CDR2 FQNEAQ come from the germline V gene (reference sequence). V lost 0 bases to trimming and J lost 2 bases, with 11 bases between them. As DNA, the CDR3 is TGTGCCAGCAGCTTAGCGCAAAGGGCCGCCTACAATGAGCAGTTCTTC. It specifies CASSLAQRAAYNEQFF. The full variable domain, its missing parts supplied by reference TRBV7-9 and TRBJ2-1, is DTGVSQNPRHKITKRGQNVTFRCDPISEHNRLYWYRQTLGQGPEFLTYFQNEAQLEKSRLLSDRFSAERPKGSFSTLEIQRTEQGDSAMYLCASSLAQRAAYNEQFFGPGTRLTVL.

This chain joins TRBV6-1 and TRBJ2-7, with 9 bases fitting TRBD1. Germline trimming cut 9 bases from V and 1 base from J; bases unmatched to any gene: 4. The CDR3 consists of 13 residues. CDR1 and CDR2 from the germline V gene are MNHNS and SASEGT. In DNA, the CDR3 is TGTGCCAGTGGACAGGGGAGGTCCTACGAGCAGTACGTC. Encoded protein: CASGQGRSYEQYV.

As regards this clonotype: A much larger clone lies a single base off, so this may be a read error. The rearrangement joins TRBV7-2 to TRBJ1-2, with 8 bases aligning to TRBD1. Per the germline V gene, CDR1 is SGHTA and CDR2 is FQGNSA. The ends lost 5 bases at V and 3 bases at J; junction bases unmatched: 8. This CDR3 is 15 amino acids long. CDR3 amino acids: CASSPRQGTDYGYTF. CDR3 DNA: TGTGCCAGCAGCCCAAGACAGGGGACGGACTATGGCTACACCTTC.

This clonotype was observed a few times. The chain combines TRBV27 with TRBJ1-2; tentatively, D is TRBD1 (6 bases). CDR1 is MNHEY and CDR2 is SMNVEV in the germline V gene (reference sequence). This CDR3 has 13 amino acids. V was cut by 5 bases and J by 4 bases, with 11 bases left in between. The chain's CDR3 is CASSPGVAYGYTF. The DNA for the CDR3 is TGTGCCAGCAGTCCAGGGGTGGCCTATGGCTACACCTTC.

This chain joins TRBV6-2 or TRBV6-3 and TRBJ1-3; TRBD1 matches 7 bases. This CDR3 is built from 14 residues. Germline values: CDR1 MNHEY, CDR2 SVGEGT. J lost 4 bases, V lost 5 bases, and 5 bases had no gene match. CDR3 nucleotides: TGTGCCAGCAGTGAACAGGGGTCCGGAAACACCATATATTTT. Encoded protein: CASSEQGSGNTIYF.

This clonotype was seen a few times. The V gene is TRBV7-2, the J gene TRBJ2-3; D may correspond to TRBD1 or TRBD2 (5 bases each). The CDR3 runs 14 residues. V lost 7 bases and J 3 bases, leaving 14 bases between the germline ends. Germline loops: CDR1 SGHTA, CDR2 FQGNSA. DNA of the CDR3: TGTGCCAGCAAGGGACCTCAATTTACAGATACGCAGTATTTT. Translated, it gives CASKGPQFTDTQYF.

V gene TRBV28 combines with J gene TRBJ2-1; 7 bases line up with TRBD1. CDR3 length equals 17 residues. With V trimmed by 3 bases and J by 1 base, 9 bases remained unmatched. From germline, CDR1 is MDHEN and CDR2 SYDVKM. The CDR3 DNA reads TGTGCCAGCAGTTTTTGGACAGGCCAACAATCCTACAATGAGCAGTTCTTC. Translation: CASSFWTGQQSYNEQFF. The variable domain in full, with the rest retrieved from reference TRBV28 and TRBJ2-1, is DVKVTQSSRYLVKRTGEKVFLECVQDMDHENMFWYRQDPGLGLRLIYFSYDVKMKEKGDIPEGYSVSREKKERFSLILESASTNQTSMYLCASSFWTGQQSYNEQFFGPGTRLTVL.

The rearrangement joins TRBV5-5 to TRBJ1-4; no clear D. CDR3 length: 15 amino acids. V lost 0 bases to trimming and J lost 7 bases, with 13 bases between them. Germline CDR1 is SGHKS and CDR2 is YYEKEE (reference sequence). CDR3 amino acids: CASSLGRTDGEKLFF. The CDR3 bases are TGTGCCAGCAGCTTGGGCAGGACGGATGGTGAAAAACTGTTTTTT.

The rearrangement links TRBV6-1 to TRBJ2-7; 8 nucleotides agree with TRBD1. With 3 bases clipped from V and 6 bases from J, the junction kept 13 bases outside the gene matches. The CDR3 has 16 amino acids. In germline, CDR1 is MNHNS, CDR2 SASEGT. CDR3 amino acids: CASSEVDRGPRTEQYV. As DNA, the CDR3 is TGTGCCAGCAGTGAGGTCGACAGGGGCCCCCGTACCGAGCAGTACGTC.